A single sample gave rise to the 8 T cell receptor beta chains below, sequenced in a study of blood T cells in healthy people across ages. The use of a sample-barcoded 5' primer and a J-beta primer mix characterized a second PCR of about 7 to 12 cycles. TCRdb used MiXCR to reprocess the 5' RACE reads, holding one entry per CDR3 protein. Of more than 800,000 distinct CDR3 sequences in the sample, 25% to 30% were seen once. Sample: blood. The receptors derive from a woman older than 75 in good health.

This clonotype was seen at least ten times. The J gene is TRBJ2-7, the V gene TRBV5-1; tentative D call: TRBD1 (5 bases). Germline loops: CDR1 SGHRS, CDR2 YFSETQ. Trimming pared 2 bases from V and 2 bases from J, leaving 11 bases between. The CDR3 sequence is 14 residues long. CDR3 loop: CASSFSTGTYEQYF. Here the CDR3 DNA reads TGCGCCAGCAGCTTTTCTACAGGTACCTACGAGCAGTACTTC. Using reference TRBV5-1 and TRBJ2-7 for the parts outside the CDR3, the full variable domain is KAGVTQTPRYLIKTRGQQVTLSCSPISGHRSVSWYQQTPGQGLQFLFEYFSETQRNKGNFPGRFSGRQFSNSRSEMNVSTLELGDSALYLCASSFSTGTYEQYFGPGTRLTVT.

V is TRBV11-2 and J is TRBJ2-3, with D possibly being TRBD1 (5 bases). Trimming removed 5 bases from V and 9 bases from J, with 12 bases in between. CDR1 and CDR2 (germline): SGHAT, FQNNGV. This CDR3 spans 12 amino acids. CDR3 DNA: TGTGCCAGCAGCAAAAGTCAGGGAACGCAGTATTTT. Amino acids: CASSKSQGTQYF.

The table lists this clonotype with many counts. The rearrangement uses TRBV6-2 or TRBV6-3 and TRBJ2-1; D unclear. The germline V and J ends were trimmed by 3 bases and 0 bases, with 21 bases remaining between them. CDR1 MNHEY and CDR2 SVGEGT come from the germline V gene. The CDR3 length is 19 residues. As DNA, the CDR3 is TGTGCCAGCAGTTATGGGTTCGGGTCGTCCTTTCTCTCCTACAATGAGCAGTTCTTC. It translates to CASSYGFGSSFLSYNEQFF.

This clonotype was counted between two and nine times. The chain is built from TRBV27 and TRBJ1-6, with 9 bases that match TRBD1. This CDR3 spans 19 amino acids. Unmatched junction bases numbered 18, after V lost 6 bases and J lost 6 bases. Germline V gene data show CDR1 as MNHEY and CDR2 as SMNVEV (reference sequence). The CDR3 DNA reads TGTGCCAGCAGCCTCTCCGGGACAGGGAGCCTTGGGGGTAATTCACCCCTCCACTTT. The encoded protein is CASSLSGTGSLGGNSPLHF.

The chain couples TRBV30 to TRBJ2-4, with D perhaps being TRBD1 or TRBD2 (5 bases each). V lost 2 bases, J lost 13 bases, and 24 bases lay in between. Germline V gene sequence: CDR1 GTSNPN, CDR2 SVGIG (reference sequence). The CDR3 extends over 15 amino acids. The CDR3 nucleotides read TGTGCCTGGAGTCCTACCGGGACCTGGAATGGGGAGCAGTACTTC. Translated, it gives CAWSPTGTWNGEQYF.

V usage is TRBV27 and J usage is TRBJ1-1, with D unclear. The CDR3 sequence is 12 residues long. CDR1 is MNHEY, CDR2 SMNVEV, per germline (reference sequence). V was trimmed by 8 bases and J by 2 bases, leaving 9 bases between them. Written as DNA, the CDR3 is TGTGCCAGCCAATCTGTAAACACTGAAGCTTTCTTT. This translates into CASQSVNTEAFF.

This clonotype showed up many times. One junction end disagrees with the germline gene, perhaps due to a read error. The rearrangement links TRBV29-1 to TRBJ1-2; the D is unclear. The CDR3 has 14 amino acids. Germline CDR1 SQVTM, CDR2 ANQGSEA. DNA for the CDR3: TGCAGCGTTGAACGGGGTACGACGAACTCTGGCTACACCTTC. Its protein is CSVERGTTNSGYTF.

This clonotype was seen a handful of times. The V call is TRBV4-1, the J call TRBJ2-1; TRBD2 aligns across 14 bases. This CDR3 spans 20 amino acids. CDR1 MGHRA and CDR2 YSYEKL come from the germline V gene. V dropped 0 bases and J dropped 4; count of bases not matched to a gene: 11. The CDR3 DNA sequence: TGCGCCAGCAGCCAAGAAGTAGGGACTAGCGGGAGAGGGGGTTACAATGAGCAGTTCTTC. The encoded protein is CASSQEVGTSGRGGYNEQFF.